These 20 T cell receptor beta chains share one sample of origin, sequenced in a study of molecular identifiers for immune sequencing clone quantification. Via MiXCR, TCRdb re-called the PCR reads, giving one row per CDR3 protein. This sample has more than 300,000 distinct CDR3 sequences, with 20% to 25% found just once. The material sequenced was naive CD8+ T cells from blood, with Jurkat cell RNA spiked in. Noted subset: FACS-sorted CD8+CD4-CCR7+CD45RA+ naive T cells. The receptors stem from a human donor in good health. Some libraries in this study had Jurkat cell RNA spiked in.

This clonotype was seen at least ten times. The chain has TRBV12-3 or TRBV12-4 and TRBJ2-3, with 10 bases matching TRBD1. After removal of 6 bases from V and 3 bases from J, the junction contained 6 bases not matched to a gene. This CDR3 has 15 amino acids. The CDR3 is CASRGPGQGTDTQYF. CDR3 in DNA: TGTGCCAGCAGGGGCCCGGGACAGGGGACAGATACGCAGTATTTT.

This clonotype turned up a few times. The chain links TRBV10-3 to TRBJ2-7; tentative D call: TRBD2 (5 bases). Trimming removed 5 bases at V and 0 bases at J, with 8 bases between. Per germline, CDR1 ENHRY and CDR2 SYGVKD. This CDR3 is 13 amino acids long. The CDR3 sequence is CAISSGDSYEQYF. DNA of the CDR3: TGTGCCATCAGTTCCGGGGACTCCTACGAGCAGTACTTC.

This clonotype was found many times. The gene calls are TRBV2 and TRBJ2-3; 8 nucleotides line up with TRBD2. The CDR3 contains 19 residues. CDR1 is SNHLY and CDR2 is FYNNEI in the germline V gene. Unmatched junction bases numbered 20, after V lost 7 bases and J lost 2 bases. The CDR3 DNA reads as TGTGCCAGCACCGGTGGGTACGGGGGGGCCCTCCCGGACACAGATACGCAGTATTTT. It is translated as CASTGGYGGALPDTDTQYF.

This clonotype occurred many times. V is TRBV12-5 and J is TRBJ1-1, with D uncertain. Germline CDR1 LGHNT, CDR2 FRNRAP. The V and J ends lost 6 bases and 4 bases respectively, with 18 bases between them. This CDR3 comprises 15 residues. This chain's CDR3 is CASGFTPVLSTEAFF. The CDR3 DNA reads TGTGCTAGTGGCTTTACGCCGGTTCTCAGCACTGAAGCTTTCTTT.

In the case of this clonotype: Sequence at one end of the junction differs from germline and may be a read error. The V and J genes are TRBV19 and TRBJ1-6, with 7 positions matching TRBD1. CDR1 is LNHDA, CDR2 SQIVND, per germline (reference sequence). The CDR3 is made up of 15 amino acids. CDR3 coding DNA: TGTGCCAGTAGGGAATACTGGGACAGTAAATCACTCCTCCACTTT. Translating it yields CASREYWDSKSLLHF.

This chain links TRBV6-2 or TRBV6-3 with TRBJ1-1; TRBD1 matches at 8 bases. Trimming removed 5 bases from V and 1 base from J; junction bases left unmatched: 6. Germline V gives CDR1 MNHEY, CDR2 SVGEGT. The CDR3 contains 15 residues. The CDR3 DNA is TGTGCCAGCAGTGAGACCGGGACAGGGAACACTGAAGCTTTCTTT. Translation: CASSETGTGNTEAFF.

In its sample, this clonotype was seen many times. The chain uses TRBV9 and TRBJ2-2, with D perhaps given as TRBD1 or TRBD2 (5 bases each). The CDR3 has 14 amino acids. V was cut by 6 bases and J by 3 bases, with 12 bases left in between. Germline lookup yields CDR1 SGDLS and CDR2 YYNGEE. CDR3: CASTEMGDTGELFF. As DNA, the CDR3 is TGTGCCAGCACCGAGATGGGGGACACCGGGGAGCTGTTTTTT.

With respect to this clonotype: A much bigger clone sits one base away, suggesting this may be a read error. The chain has TRBV20-1 and TRBJ2-3; a weak D match, TRBD1 (6 bases). V gave up 6 bases and J gave up 6 bases, with 19 bases separating them. Looked up from germline, CDR1 is DFQATT and CDR2 is SNEGSKA (reference sequence). CDR3 size: 14 residues. The CDR3 DNA sequence: TGCAGTGCACCCGCTACATCAGGGGTCGATACGCAGTATTTT. Translating it yields CSAPATSGVDTQYF.

This clonotype came up once. It may be a read error: a sequence one base away is much more abundant. This rearrangement joins TRBV7-9 to TRBJ2-7; D is perhaps TRBD2 (5 bases). The CDR3 spans 15 residues. The V end was cut by 1 base, the J end by 7 bases, with 17 bases between. Germline V gene sequence: CDR1 SEHNR, CDR2 FQNEAQ (reference sequence). In DNA form, the CDR3 reads TGTGCCAGCAGCTTAGAGAGTGGGGTCCCGGGGGAGCAGTACTTC. Translated: CASSLESGVPGEQYF.

This clonotype was seen repeatedly, ten times or more. The chain links TRBV16 to TRBJ1-1, with D maybe TRBD1 (6 bases). CDR3 length: 16 amino acids. Germline V lookup: CDR1 KGHSY, CDR2 FQNENV. The germline V and J ends were trimmed by 4 bases and 4 bases, with 19 bases remaining between them. The CDR3 DNA is TGTGCCAGCAGCCGCCCAACGGGGGGCCGGGGCACTGAAGCTTTCTTT. It codes for CASSRPTGGRGTEAFF.

This clonotype appeared many times. This CDR3 reads CASSPMKGIGTDTQYF. DNA for the CDR3: TGTGCCAGCAGCCCCATGAAGGGTATCGGAACAGATACGCAGTATTTT. This chain joins TRBV7-2 and TRBJ2-3; D is unclear. Trimming cost V 5 bases and J 3 bases, with 18 bases left between them. CDR3 size: 16 residues. CDR1 and CDR2 from the germline V gene are SGHTA and FQGNSA.

In this sample, this clonotype turned up many times. This chain joins TRBV6-5 and TRBJ2-6, with 8 bases identical to TRBD1. The length of the CDR3 is 14 residues. The ends lost 8 bases at V and 3 bases at J; junction bases unmatched: 3. Germline loops: CDR1 MNHEY, CDR2 SVGAGI. CDR3 bases: TGTGCCAGCCAGGGGGCCGGTGGGGCCAACGTCCTGACTTTC. Its protein is CASQGAGGANVLTF.

Turning to this clonotype: A read error is possible here, since a much larger clone lies one base away. The chain carries TRBV4-3 and TRBJ2-7, with D hard to call. V was clipped by 0 bases and J by 2 bases, with 17 bases between them. Per the germline V gene, CDR1 is LGHNA and CDR2 is YSLEER. The CDR3 runs to 17 residues. This CDR3 is CASSQDQAPSLPYEQYF. CDR3 bases: TGCGCCAGCAGCCAAGATCAGGCCCCCTCTTTGCCCTACGAGCAGTACTTC.

Many counts were recorded for this clonotype. The rearrangement uses TRBV7-9 and TRBJ2-7; 7 nucleotides match TRBD2. With 2 bases clipped from V and 5 bases from J, the junction kept 12 bases outside the gene matches. Germline loops: CDR1 SEHNR, CDR2 FQNEAQ (reference sequence). This CDR3 is 16 amino acids long. The chain's CDR3 is CASSLTGLGRSHEQYF. The CDR3 DNA reads as TGTGCCAGCAGCTTAACCGGACTAGGACGCTCTCACGAGCAGTACTTC.

This chain connects TRBV5-6 to TRBJ1-2, with 8 bases identical to TRBD1. Germline trimming cut 4 bases from V and 4 bases from J; bases unmatched to any gene: 6. The CDR3 has 14 residues. CDR1 and CDR2 from the germline V gene are SGHDT and YYEEEE. In DNA, the CDR3 is TGTGCCAGCAGCATAGGGACAGGAGTCTATGGCTACACCTTC. Translating gives CASSIGTGVYGYTF.

This clonotype was detected only a few times. CDR3 sequence (DNA): TGTGCCAGCAGCCAAGTCGGAGGGCAGGCCTACGAGCAGTACTTC. This sequence encodes CASSQVGGQAYEQYF. The chain links TRBV3-1 to TRBJ2-7; D might be TRBD2 (6 bases). This CDR3 region has 15 residues. The V gene's germline CDR1 is LGHDT and CDR2 YNNKEL (reference sequence). The V and J ends lost 1 base and 2 bases respectively, with 12 bases between them.

This clonotype has a count of ten or more. This chain uses TRBV7-2 with TRBJ2-3, with 7 positions matching TRBD2. Germline assignment: CDR1 SGHTA and CDR2 FQGNSA. After removal of 0 bases from V and 2 bases from J, the junction contained 14 bases not matched to a gene. The CDR3 covers 19 residues. The CDR3 sequence is CASSLASGKNPINTDTQYF. In nucleotides, the CDR3 is TGTGCCAGCAGCTTAGCCAGCGGGAAGAACCCAATAAACACAGATACGCAGTATTTT.

The genes are TRBV7-6 and TRBJ2-7; TRBD2 agrees at 14 bases. The CDR3 extends over 19 amino acids. Germline values: CDR1 SGHVS, CDR2 FNYEAQ. After removal of 4 bases from V and 6 bases from J, the junction contained 17 bases not matched to a gene. CDR3 sequence (DNA): TGTGCCAGCAGCTCCCCGGAGGCTAGGAGTGGACTAGCGGGAGGCGAGCAGTACTTC. Translated: CASSSPEARSGLAGGEQYF.

Concerning this clonotype: A much larger clone differs by one base, so this may be a read error. V gene TRBV9 combines with J gene TRBJ2-3; D tentatively reads TRBD1 or TRBD2 (5 bases each). This CDR3 contains 15 residues. V dropped 0 bases and J dropped 4 bases, with 12 bases sitting between them. The germline gives CDR1 SGDLS, CDR2 YYNGEE. Written as DNA, the CDR3 is TGTGCCAGCAGCGTAGGTGGGGGTAGCGCAGATACGCAGTATTTT. Protein sequence: CASSVGGGSADTQYF.

In this sample, this clonotype turned up many times. The genes are TRBV6-2 or TRBV6-3 and TRBJ2-1, with a tentative D call TRBD2 (5 bases). Germline V lookup: CDR1 MNHEY, CDR2 SVGEGT. The CDR3 extends over 14 amino acids. The V gene lost 5 bases and the J gene lost 9 bases, with 17 bases spanning the gap. The CDR3 DNA is TGTGCCAGCAGTCCCGGACCCCCCGGAGGTGAGCAGTTCTTC. Translated: CASSPGPPGGEQFF.